A few counts support the clone carrying this T cell receptor beta chain. The same CDR3 can be traced to other DNA sequences in this sample. The data were taken from a study of blood T cell repertoires in COVID-19. Study as a whole: Sites across the United States, Italy and Spain contributed samples from acute and convalescent COVID-19. T cells, B-cell-depleted T cells, or PBMCs supplied cDNA or gDNA.

In the authors' methods: Cell counts per sample came from amplifying reference gene primers. Sequenced by immunoSEQ multiplex PCR; TCRdb stores in-frame clones only, minus some. From that table come the V and J calls and clone size; the DNA was used to work out D and trimming. This repertoire shows more than 200,000 clones, 75% to 90% found once; its top ten account for under 30%. The germline V gene encodes CDR1 LNHDA and CDR2 SQIVND (reference sequence). The CDR3 is made up of 14 amino acids. V lost 6 bases, J lost 4 bases, and 5 bases stayed unmatched. The sequence came from a man in his forties with acute or convalescent COVID-19. Sequenced material: peripheral blood. The chain couples TRBV19 to TRBJ1-4, with TRBD1 matching over 7 bases. The CDR3 spells CASSLTGINEKLFF. The CDR3 coding sequence is TGTGCCAGTAGCTTGACAGGGATTAATGAAAAACTGTTTTTT. The whole variable domain, filled in from reference TRBV19 and TRBJ1-4, reads DGGITQSPKYLFRKEGQNVTLSCEQNLNHDAMYWYRQDPGQGLRLIYYSQIVNDFQKGDIAEGYSVSREKKESFPLTVTSAQKNPTAFYLCASSLTGINEKLFFGSGTQLSVL.